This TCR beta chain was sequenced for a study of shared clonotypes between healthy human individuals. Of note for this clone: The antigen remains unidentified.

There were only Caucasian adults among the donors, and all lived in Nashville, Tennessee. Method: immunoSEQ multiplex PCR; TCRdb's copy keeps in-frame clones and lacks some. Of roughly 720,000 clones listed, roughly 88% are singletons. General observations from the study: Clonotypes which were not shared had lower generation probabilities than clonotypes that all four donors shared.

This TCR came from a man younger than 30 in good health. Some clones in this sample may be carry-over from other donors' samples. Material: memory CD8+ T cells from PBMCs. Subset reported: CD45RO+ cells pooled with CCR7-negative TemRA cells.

CDR3 in DNA: TGTGCCAGCAGTGCCTTCACAGGGTTTATGAACACCGGGGAGCTGTTTTTT. As protein: CASSAFTGFMNTGELFF. This chain links TRBV27 with TRBJ2-2; a weak D match, TRBD1 (6 bases). Germline V gene sequence: CDR1 MNHEY, CDR2 SMNVEV (reference sequence). The length of the CDR3 is 17 residues. V was trimmed by 5 bases and J by 1 base, leaving 17 bases between them.